This TCR beta chain was documented in a study of cytomegalovirus exposure and HLA in healthy donors. Study in general: Earlier, 100 million or so unique TCR beta sequences were recovered from around 190 million T cells by an analysis.

V trimming: 3 bases; J trimming: 2 bases; junction bases outside the gene matches: 7. The CDR3 runs 15 residues. Germline-derived CDR1 and CDR2 are GTSNPN and SVGIG (reference sequence). The PCR used 60 Vbeta and 13 Jbeta primers. The assay was immunoSEQ multiplex PCR, and TCRdb's table has in-frame clones only and misses some. The top ten hold roughly a tenth of the sample, which has roughly 100,000 clones, 70% seen once. This TCR was sampled from a man aged 35-49 years in good health and CMV-seropositive. The specimen sequenced was PBMCs. The V and J genes are TRBV30 and TRBJ2-3, with TRBD2 matching 8 bases. CDR3 amino acids: CAWSGTRGITDTQYF. The CDR3 region has the DNA TGTGCCTGGAGCGGGACTAGAGGGATCACAGATACGCAGTATTTT.